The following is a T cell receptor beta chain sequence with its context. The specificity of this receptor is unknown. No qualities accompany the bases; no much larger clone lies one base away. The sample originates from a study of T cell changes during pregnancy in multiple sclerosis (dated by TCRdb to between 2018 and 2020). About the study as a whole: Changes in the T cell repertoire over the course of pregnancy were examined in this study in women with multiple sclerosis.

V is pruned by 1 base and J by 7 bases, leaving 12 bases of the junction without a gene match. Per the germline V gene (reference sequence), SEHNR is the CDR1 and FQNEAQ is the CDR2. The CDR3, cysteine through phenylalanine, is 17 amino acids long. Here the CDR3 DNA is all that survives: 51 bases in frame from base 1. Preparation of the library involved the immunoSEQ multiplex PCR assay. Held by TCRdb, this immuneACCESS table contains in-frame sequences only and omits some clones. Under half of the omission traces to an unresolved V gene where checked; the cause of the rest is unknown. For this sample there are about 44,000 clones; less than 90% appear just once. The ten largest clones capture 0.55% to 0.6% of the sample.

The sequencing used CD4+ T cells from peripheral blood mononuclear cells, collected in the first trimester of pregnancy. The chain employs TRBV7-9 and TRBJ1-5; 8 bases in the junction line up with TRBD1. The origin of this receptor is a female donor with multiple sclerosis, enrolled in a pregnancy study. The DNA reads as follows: TGTGCCAGCAGCTTAGTTTGGGGAAGAGACAGGGGCCAGCCCCAGCATTTT. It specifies CASSLVWGRDRGQPQHF.